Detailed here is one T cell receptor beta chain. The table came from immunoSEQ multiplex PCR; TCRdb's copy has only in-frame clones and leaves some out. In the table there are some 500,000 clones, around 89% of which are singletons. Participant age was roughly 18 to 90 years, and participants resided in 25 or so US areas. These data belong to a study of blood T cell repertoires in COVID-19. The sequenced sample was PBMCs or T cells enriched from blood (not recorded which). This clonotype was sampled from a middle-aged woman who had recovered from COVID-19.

The CDR3 sequence: CASRQGHQPQHF. The DNA of the CDR3 is TGTGCCAGCAGACAGGGACATCAGCCCCAGCATTTT. The V and J genes are TRBV12-3 or TRBV12-4 and TRBJ1-5; possible D gene TRBD1, 6 bases. CDR3 length: 12 residues. V was pared by 6 bases and J by 5 bases, with 8 bases between.